These T cell receptor beta chains were read from a single sample in a study of blood T cell repertoires in COVID-19. The assay was immunoSEQ multiplex PCR, and TCRdb's table has in-frame clones only and misses some. The sample comprises about 200,000 clones, over 75% of which are singletons, and less than 4.5% rests with the top ten. Sample: peripheral blood. The receptors originated from a man aged 50 to 60 with acute or convalescent COVID-19. The CDR3 runs from the conserved cysteine through the conserved F or W. A D gene is named only where the DNA matches it firmly. A row's size may be missing; if present it is once, few, many or a size class.

TRBJ2-1 - TRBD1 TRBV12-5 TGTGCTAGTGGCCCCGGACAGGCCCGCTCCTACAATGAGCAGTTCTTC CASGPGQARSYNEQFF
TRBJ1-6 - - TRBV5-1 TGCGCCAGCAGCTTCGGTAGTATGGGCGAGCAACAGGGAAATTCACCCCTCCACTTT CASSFGSMGEQQGNSPLHF
TRBJ1-2 once TRBD1 TRBV19 TGTGCCAGTAGTACGGGACAGGGAGATGGCTACACCTTC CASSTGQGDGYTF
TRBJ1-4 few - TRBV3-1/TRBV3-2 TGTGCCAGCAGCCGTCAAGGGTTCTCGCGGGGTGAAAAACTGTTTTTT CASSRQGFSRGEKLFF
TRBJ1-4 - - TRBV10-3 TGTGCCATCAGTGAGTCTATAACAGCCAACGAAAAACTGTTTTTT CAISESITANEKLFF
TRBJ1-5 - - TRBV18 TGTGCCAGCTCACCACGAAACGGACAGACAGATAGCAATCAGCCCCAGCATTTT CASSPRNGQTDSNQPQHF
TRBJ2-2 - TRBD2 TRBV5-8 TGTGCCAGCAGCTTGGCGGGGACTAGCGGGAACACCGGGGAGCTGTTTTTT CASSLAGTSGNTGELFF
TRBJ2-2 once - TRBV19 TGTGCCAGTAGCCCCATACGCGGGCGGGCAAACACCGGGGAGCTGTTTTTT CASSPIRGRANTGELFF
TRBJ1-2 - TRBD1 TRBV6-5 TGTGCCAGCGGCGGGACAGGGAGAGGCTACACCTTC CASGGTGRGYTF
TRBJ2-7 once - TRBV5-6 TGTGCCAGCAGCCTAAGCTCCTACGAGCAGTACTTC CASSLSSYEQYF
TRBJ1-5 - TRBD1 TRBV5-1 TGCGCCAGCAGCTTACAGGGGGAAGATCAGCCCCAGCATTTT CASSLQGEDQPQHF
TRBJ2-5 once TRBD2 TRBV5-4 TGTGCCAGCAGCTTGCCACCTGGACTAGCGGAAGAGACCCAGTACTTC CASSLPPGLAEETQYF
TRBJ2-5 few - TRBV5-1 TGCGCCAGCAGAGCCCTAACGGGACAAGAAGAGACCCAGTACTTC CASRALTGQEETQYF
TRBJ1-2 - - TRBV4-1 TGCGCCAGCAGCCAAGAGTCTGACAGCCTCTATGGCTACACCTTC CASSQESDSLYGYTF
TRBJ1-5 once - TRBV6-5 TGTGCCAGCATGGCTAGCAATCAGCCCCAGCATTTT CASMASNQPQHF
TRBJ1-1 - TRBD1 TRBV5-6 TGTGCCAGCAGCTTCTACAGGGGGCGGGAAGCTTTCTTT CASSFYRGREAFF
TRBJ1-2 - TRBD1 TRBV19 TGTGCCAGTAGTACACAGGGGGTGAGTGGCTACACCTTC CASSTQGVSGYTF
TRBJ1-2 - - TRBV18 TGTGCCAGCTCACCACCGGTCCAGGCATCTGGTGGCTACACCTTC CASSPPVQASGGYTF
TRBJ1-1 - - TRBV6-1 TGTGCCAGCAGTGAATTTCCGGGGAACACTGAAGCTTTCTTT CASSEFPGNTEAFF
TRBJ1-1 - - TRBV5-4 TGTGCCAGCAGCTTGGCCGGGAGGGACAAAGAAGCTTTCTTT CASSLAGRDKEAFF
TRBJ2-1 - - TRBV5-1 TGCGCCAGCAGCTTGGCCGGGGACAATGAGCAGTTCTTC CASSLAGDNEQFF
TRBJ2-7 - TRBD1 TRBV7-3 TGTGCCAGCAGCTTAACCGGGACAGGGGGCATCTACGAGCAGTACTTC CASSLTGTGGIYEQYF
TRBJ1-5 - - TRBV21-1 TGTGCCAGCAGCAAATTTACCGGGGTCGGCAATCAGCCCCAGCATTTT CASSKFTGVGNQPQHF
TRBJ1-4 - TRBD1 TRBV5-4 TGTGCCAGCAGCATCCGGGACAGGGGGCTTGAAAAACTGTTTTTT CASSIRDRGLEKLFF
TRBJ1-1 - TRBD1 TRBV6-5 TGTGCCAGCAGTTACTCCTCACAGGGGGCCGCTGAAGCTTTCTTT CASSYSSQGAAEAFF
TRBJ1-2 - TRBD1 TRBV7-9 TGTGCCAGCAGCGCCGCGGACAGGGGGAACGGCTACACCTTC CASSAADRGNGYTF
TRBJ1-5 - TRBD1 TRBV2 TGTGCCAGCAGTGGACAGGGGATGAGCAATCAGCCCCAGCATTTT CASSGQGMSNQPQHF
TRBJ2-6 - - TRBV5-1 TGCGCCAGCAGCTTTGACATCAACGTCCTGACTTTC CASSFDINVLTF
TRBJ2-6 - TRBD1 TRBV10-3 TGTGCCATCAGTGGGATAGGGACAGGACTCTCTGGGGCCAACGTCCTGACTTTC CAISGIGTGLSGANVLTF
TRBJ2-7 - - TRBV7-2 TGTGCCAGCAGCGCACAGGGAATCGGTACCTACGAGCAGTACTTC CASSAQGIGTYEQYF
TRBJ1-2 - TRBD1 TRBV27 TGTGCCAGCAGTCCCTACTCGACAGGGGGCTCGCTTGGCTACACCTTC CASSPYSTGGSLGYTF
TRBJ2-2 - TRBD1 TRBV4-2 TGTGCCAGCGCTGGACAGGACACCGGGGAGCTGTTTTTT CASAGQDTGELFF
TRBJ2-1 once TRBD2 TRBV12-5 TGTGCTAGTGGTTTGTTGGTAGCGGGGGACAATGAGCAGTTCTTC CASGLLVAGDNEQFF
TRBJ2-1 - TRBD1 TRBV10-1 TGCGCCAGCAGTCCGGGACAGGGGAGCAGGAATGAGCAGTTCTTC CASSPGQGSRNEQFF
TRBJ2-1 once TRBD2 TRBV5-1 TGCGCCAGCAGCTCTACTAGCGGGAACTACAATGAGCAGTTCTTC CASSSTSGNYNEQFF
TRBJ1-3 - - TRBV7-9 TGTGCCAGCAGCCCAACAGTCAGTATGCTCTCTGGAAACACCATATATTTT CASSPTVSMLSGNTIYF
TRBJ1-5 - - TRBV6-5 TGTGCCAGCACCCTGACAGGAGCGAGCAATCAGCCCCAGCATTTT CASTLTGASNQPQHF
TRBJ2-2 - TRBD2 TRBV10-3 TGTGCCATCAGTGAGCCCCCGGGACTAGCGGGGTTTCGCACCGGGGAGCTGTTTTTT CAISEPPGLAGFRTGELFF
TRBJ1-3 - TRBD1 TRBV7-8 TGTGCCAGCAGCGAGGGGGCTCTCGGAAACACCATATATTTT CASSEGALGNTIYF
TRBJ1-2 - - TRBV21-1 TGTGCCAGCCAAGACAGGGGCGAGGGCTACACCTTC CASQDRGEGYTF
TRBJ1-2 - - TRBV9 TGTGCCAGCAGCGTAACGCCGGGATCTTTCCGGGCTAACTATGGCTACACCTTC CASSVTPGSFRANYGYTF
TRBJ1-1 - - TRBV6-5 TGTGCCAGCAATGCAGGGTGGATGAACACTGAAGCTTTCTTT CASNAGWMNTEAFF
TRBJ2-3 - - TRBV29-1 TGCAGCGTTGAAGATAAGGGGGTTAGCACAGATACGCAGTATTTT CSVEDKGVSTDTQYF
TRBJ2-3 - TRBD2 TRBV19 TGTGCCAGTAGTATAGGATTCGGGGGAGGGACAGATACGCAGTATTTT CASSIGFGGGTDTQYF
TRBJ1-1 - - TRBV18 TGTGCCAGCTCACCCGGGGTCAGGGGTAACACTGAAGCTTTCTTT CASSPGVRGNTEAFF
TRBJ2-7 - - TRBV9 TGTGCCAGCAGCGCCGGGGTCGGCGAGCAGTACTTC CASSAGVGEQYF
TRBJ2-3 - - TRBV11-2 TGTGCCAGCAGCTTAGCACAGGGTGGGATAGATACGCAGTATTTT CASSLAQGGIDTQYF
TRBJ2-7 - TRBD2 TRBV6-5 TGTGCCAGCAGTAGGCGCGGGGGTACCTACGAGCAGTACTTC CASSRRGGTYEQYF
TRBJ2-1 - - TRBV5-4 TGTGCCAGCAGCTTACAGGGTTATGAGCAGTTCTTC CASSLQGYEQFF
TRBJ2-1 - - TRBV7-3 TGTGCCAGCAGCTTAATACCCACATCCTACAATGAGCAGTTCTTC CASSLIPTSYNEQFF
TRBJ1-3 - - TRBV7-9 TGTGCCAGCAGCTTAATGGGAGAACTAAGCTCTGGAAACACCATATATTTT CASSLMGELSSGNTIYF
TRBJ1-1 - - TRBV5-8 TGTGCCAGCAGCTTGGTGGCGACACCGAACACTGAAGCTTTCTTT CASSLVATPNTEAFF
TRBJ1-1 - - TRBV5-5 TGTGCCAGCAGCTTGGTGGGCGGGGGAGCTTTCTTT CASSLVGGGAFF
TRBJ1-2 - - TRBV5-4 TGTGCCAGCAGCCCCCCAGGGAGGGGGATTAACTATGGCTACACCTTC CASSPPGRGINYGYTF
TRBJ1-2 - - TRBV3-1/TRBV3-2 TGTGCCAGCAGCCAGGCGACAGGCCTTAACTATGGCTACACCTTC CASSQATGLNYGYTF
TRBJ2-3 - TRBD2 TRBV6-2/TRBV6-3 TGTGCCAGCAGTTACTTGCTAGCGGACCCCGTTGATACGCAGTATTTT CASSYLLADPVDTQYF
TRBJ1-1 - - TRBV20-1 TGCAGTGCCCCACAGAATTCAGCTTTCTTT CSAPQNSAFF
TRBJ1-2 few - TRBV9 TGTGCCAGCAGTGCTGACTTGTTCAACTATGGCTACACCTTC CASSADLFNYGYTF
TRBJ2-7 - - TRBV7-2 TGTGCCAGCAGCTTGGGCGTTCTCTACGAGCAGTACTTC CASSLGVLYEQYF